The 11 T cell receptor beta chains below all came from one sample that was sequenced in a study of T cells in women clearing cervical HPV infection. Sequencing used immunoSEQ multiplex PCR; TCRdb keeps in-frame clones, though not all of them. The listing contains about 34,000 clones. Material: blood buffy coat. These receptors all stem from a woman aged 18 to 69 with a cervical HPV16 infection that either progressed to CIN3+ or cleared (not recorded which).

Notes on this clone: The read terminates 3 residues before the CDR3 end, so the remaining end is supplied by the germline J gene. The chain is built from TRBV5-1 and TRBJ2-2; possibly TRBD1 for D (5 bases). V was pared by 0 bases and J by 6 bases, with 9 bases between. CDR3 length: 14 residues. The germline gives CDR1 SGHRS, CDR2 YFSETQ. The covered CDR3 bases are TGCGCCAGCAGCTTGGTTCAGGGCTCCGGGGAG. Translating it yields CASSLVQGSGE. The CDR3 as a whole reads CASSLVQGSGELFF.

About this clone: The read terminates 3 residues ahead of where the CDR3 ends, so the germline J gene completes it. The chain is built from TRBV5-4 and TRBJ2-7; D is possibly TRBD2 (7 bases). This CDR3 comprises 14 residues. CDR1 is SGHNT, CDR2 YYREEE, per germline (reference sequence). Trimming took off 5 bases at V and 3 bases at J, with 15 bases between the two ends. The CDR3 sequence is CASRERGGLYEQYF. The part of the CDR3 DNA that was read is TGTGCCAGCAGAGAAAGGGGGGGACTCTACGAG.

Concerning this clone itself: With the read ending 3 residues before the CDR3 end, the germline J gene is used to fill in that end. J is TRBJ1-4 and V is TRBV7-9; 7 positions match TRBD1. The CDR3 sequence is 15 residues long. Germline V lookup: CDR1 SEHNR, CDR2 FQNEAQ (reference sequence). CDR3 DNA (partial): TGTGCCAGCAGCGCGCAGACAGGGCGGAATTCACCA. It codes for CASSAQTGRNSP. The entire CDR3 protein reads CASSAQTGRNSPLFF.

Turning to this clone: The CDR3 end lies 3 residues beyond the end of the read and is filled in from the germline J gene. The chain combines TRBV19 with TRBJ1-1; D remains unclear. Germline lookup yields CDR1 LNHDA and CDR2 SQIVND (reference sequence). The V gene lost 2 bases and the J gene lost 0 bases, with 16 bases spanning the gap. The length of the CDR3 is 17 residues. This CDR3 reads CASSIISAVRLNTEAFF. Incomplete CDR3 DNA: TGTGCCAGTAGTATAATTTCGGCGGTGAGATTGAACACTGAA.

Regarding this clone: With the read ending 3 residues before the CDR3 end, the germline J gene is used to fill in that end. The chain has TRBV20-1 and TRBJ1-2; D is possibly TRBD1 (6 bases). The germline V gene encodes CDR1 DFQATT and CDR2 SNEGSKA (reference sequence). Between the trimmed V and J ends, which lost 4 bases and 4 bases, there was a span of 13 bases. CDR3 length: 13 amino acids. This chain's CDR3 is CSATPGVLYGYTF. CDR3 bases read: TGCAGTGCTACGCCAGGGGTCCTCTATGGC.

Comment on this clone: The read stops 3 residues short of the end of the CDR3; the missing end is completed from the germline J gene. The chain carries TRBV2 and TRBJ1-2, with a tentative D call TRBD1 (6 bases). Per the germline V gene, CDR1 is SNHLY and CDR2 is FYNNEI. The CDR3 consists of 18 residues. Deletions cut 7 bases from V and 4 bases from J, with 28 bases between. This chain's CDR3 is CASIFPSAGGRGAYGYTF. The part of the CDR3 DNA that was read is TGTGCCAGCATTTTCCCTTCGGCCGGGGGGCGCGGTGCCTATGGC.

Regarding this clone: The read finishes 3 residues shy of the CDR3 end, and the germline J gene is used to complete it. The V gene is TRBV7-2, the J gene TRBJ1-4, with D possibly being TRBD1 (5 bases). CDR3 length equals 15 residues. The germline gives CDR1 SGHTA, CDR2 FQGNSA. Trimming pared 5 bases from V and 7 bases from J, leaving 17 bases between. The part of the CDR3 DNA that was read is TGTGCCAGCAGCGTTAGCGCGGGGGACGGTGAAAAA. Translation: CASSVSAGDGEK. The full CDR3 sequence reads CASSVSAGDGEKLFF.

On this clone: The read is 3 residues too short to cover the CDR3 end, so that end is filled in from the germline J gene. The rearrangement joins TRBV19 to TRBJ2-7, with a possible D match to TRBD2 (6 bases). This CDR3 contains 14 residues. Trimming cost V 6 bases and J 2 bases, with 14 bases left between them. Germline V gene sequence: CDR1 LNHDA, CDR2 SQIVND (reference sequence). The chain's CDR3 is CASSGGRHPYEQYF. The sequenced part of the CDR3 DNA is TGTGCCAGTAGCGGAGGGCGCCACCCCTACGAG.

Note on this clone: The CDR3 extends 3 residues past the end of the read, so its final part is completed from the germline J gene. V is TRBV7-2 and J is TRBJ1-2; a weak D match, TRBD1 (5 bases). This CDR3 is built from 12 residues. CDR1 and CDR2 from the germline V gene are SGHTA and FQGNSA. CDR3 bases read: TGTGCCAGCAGCTTAAAGCTGGGGGGT. It codes for CASSLKLGG. The entire CDR3 protein reads CASSLKLGGYTF.

In regard to this clone: The read is 3 residues too short to cover the CDR3 end, so that end is filled in from the germline J gene. This chain uses TRBV7-7 with TRBJ1-2, with D maybe TRBD1 (6 bases). This CDR3 region has 16 residues. The germline gives CDR1 SSHAT, CDR2 FNYEAQ (reference sequence). The part of the CDR3 DNA that was read is TGTGCCAGCAGCTTAACCTCCGGGACAAATTACAATGAC. It is translated as CASSLTSGTNYND. In full, the CDR3 is CASSLTSGTNYNDYTF.

Remarks on this clone: The read falls 3 residues short of the CDR3 end, and the missing part is taken from the germline J gene. The chain is built from TRBV7-2 and TRBJ2-7; 9 bases match TRBD2. V shed 4 bases, J shed 1 base, and the junction held 2 bases outside the gene matches. CDR1 is SGHTA, CDR2 FQGNSA, per germline. The length of the CDR3 is 14 residues. The CDR3 region is CASSSSGVSYEQYF. CDR3 DNA, as far as it was read: TGTGCCAGCAGCTCTAGCGGGGTGTCCTACGAG. Looking up the rest from reference TRBV7-2 and TRBJ2-7 gives the full variable domain: GAGVSQSPSNKVTEKGKDVELRCDPISGHTALYWYRQSLGQGLEFLIYFQGNSAPDKSGLPSDRFSAERTGGSVSTLTIQRTQQEDSAVYLCASSSSGVSYEQYFGPGTRLTVT.